This T cell receptor beta chain was recovered during a study of blood T cell repertoires in COVID-19 (dated by TCRdb to 2018 to 2020). General notes on the study: Samples covering the acute and convalescent phases of COVID-19 were provided by collaborators in the United States, Italy and Spain. Deeply sampled blood TCRbeta repertoires from subjects exposed to, actively infected with, or recovered from COVID-19 were included in the dataset. The prospective study material was composed of cDNA or gDNA derived from T cells, B-cell-depleted T cells, or PBMCs. The samples were drawn from two sources: the first 160 participants of the ongoing ImmuneRACE study, and over 950 subjects contributed by 6 global collaborators. Sample metadata almost always included a de-identified subject ID, COVID-19 status, age in years and sex. Where HLA class I and class II types were available, the types were taken from metadata supplied by the sample provider, not from assay-based typing. The repertoires were released in a freely available public database meant as a resource for research on the immune response to SARS-CoV-2.

What the research found in general, with its limitations: How much clinical and demographic metadata was included differed by source and by participant, and the metadata was provided uncurated.

Each collaborating institution followed its own protocols to collect whole blood in K2EDTA tubes. For TCRbeta analysis, collaborators shipped samples as frozen whole blood, isolated PBMCs, or DNA extracted from either of those sample types. With respect to this clone: Its specific antigen is unknown. Qualities for individual bases were not recorded, and no much larger clone is one base off.

V is shortened by 7 bases, J by 2 bases, and the region joining them spans 9 bases. The germline V gene specifies MDHEN as CDR1 and SYDVKM as CDR2. The CDR3 starts with the cysteine, ends with the phenylalanine, and has 12 residues. Only CDR3 DNA remains: 36 bases, in frame from the first base. TCRbeta CDR3 regions were amplified from genomic DNA using the immunoSEQ Assay, a bias-controlled multiplex PCR. The study's processing was this. Within the assay, amplification of reference gene primers was used to estimate how many nucleated cells each sample contained. To quantify the absolute abundance of each unique TCRbeta CDR3 rearrangement, sequence reads were collapsed and filtered. For each sample, productive Simpson clonality was calculated by taking the square root of Simpson's diversity index across productive rearrangements. TCRdb re-hosts the immuneACCESS table, in-frame sequences only. Its copies lack some clones; in the studies checked, an unresolved V gene accounts for under half of them, and the cause for the rest is not known. For V, J and clone size, that table is used; D and trimming come from the DNA. The sample contains fewer than 250,000 clones, approximately 80% of them found a single time. The top ten hold around 6.9% of the sample.

The sequence derives from a man between 60 and 70 years old with acute or convalescent COVID-19. The sequence is built from TRBV28 and TRBJ2-7; TRBD2 is a possible D gene, resting on 5 matching bases. Sample: peripheral blood. The CDR3 amino acid sequence is: CASKGATYEQYF. The bases are TGTGCCAGCAAGGGAGCAACCTACGAGCAGTACTTC.